These 25 T cell receptor beta chains came from one sample sequenced in a study of blood T cells in healthy people across ages. The authors ran a second PCR of about 7 to 12 cycles using a sample-barcoded 5' primer and a J-beta primer mix. TCRdb reanalysed the 5' RACE reads using MiXCR and keeps one entry per CDR3 protein. The profile shows roughly 1.7 million distinct CDR3 sequences, about 31% of them singletons. The sample was blood. These receptors all come from a woman between 25 and 40 years old in good health.

This clonotype was observed a handful of times. This chain joins TRBV9 and TRBJ2-1; possibly TRBD2 for D (5 bases). Germline V lookup: CDR1 SGDLS, CDR2 YYNGEE. CDR3 length equals 13 residues. The ends were cut back, 2 bases at V and 8 bases at J, with 11 bases in the middle. The CDR3 loop is CASSVSGSDEQFF. CDR3 DNA sequence: TGTGCCAGCAGCGTGAGCGGAAGCGATGAGCAGTTCTTC.

The chain couples TRBV5-1 to TRBJ2-1; 12 bases match TRBD2. V shed 0 bases, J shed 2 bases, and the junction held 3 bases outside the gene matches. Germline CDR1 is SGHRS and CDR2 is YFSETQ. The CDR3 length is 17 residues. The CDR3 coding sequence is TGCGCCAGCAGCTTGGATCGGACTAGCGGGGCCTACAATGAGCAGTTCTTC. Translating gives CASSLDRTSGAYNEQFF.

This clonotype was seen a handful of times. The rearrangement links TRBV6-5 to TRBJ2-7; no firm D call. This CDR3 has 15 amino acids. Trimming took off 3 bases at V and 0 bases at J, with 12 bases between the two ends. The germline V gene has CDR1 MNHEY and CDR2 SVGAGI. The CDR3 region has the DNA TGTGCCAGCAGTTATACCTTAATGGGCTCCTACGAGCAGTACTTC. It specifies CASSYTLMGSYEQYF.

The chain carries TRBV5-4 and TRBJ2-1; no reliable D call. Trimming took 0 bases from V and 4 from J, leaving 11 bases between them. The CDR3 is made up of 15 amino acids. Germline V gene lookup returns CDR1 SGHNT and CDR2 YYREEE (reference sequence). The CDR3 DNA reads TGTGCCAGCAGCTTGGCTCCGGCGGAGTACAATGAGCAGTTCTTC. Residues: CASSLAPAEYNEQFF.

The V and J genes are TRBV2 and TRBJ2-3; the match to TRBD2 covers 14 bases. Germline values: CDR1 SNHLY, CDR2 FYNNEI. V shed 7 bases and J 2 bases; nucleotides not matched to a gene: 8. This CDR3 contains 17 residues. The chain's CDR3 is CASTGLAGGYITDTQYF. The CDR3 DNA reads as TGTGCCAGCACCGGACTAGCGGGGGGCTATATCACAGATACGCAGTATTTT.

Turning to this clonotype: This could be a read error, since a much larger clone is one nucleotide away. This chain uses TRBV29-1 with TRBJ2-5; the match to TRBD2 covers 10 bases. Trimming took 2 bases from V and 7 from J; bases not matched to a gene: 10. Germline V gene sequence: CDR1 SQVTM, CDR2 ANQGSEA. The CDR3 runs 15 residues. The CDR3 region is CSVENLAGERGTQYF. The DNA for the CDR3 is TGCAGCGTTGAAAACCTAGCGGGAGAACGGGGGACCCAGTACTTC.

In its sample, this clonotype was seen a few times. V is TRBV6-6 and J is TRBJ2-7; D may match TRBD1 or TRBD2 (5 bases each). This CDR3 contains 14 residues. Germline loops: CDR1 MNHNY, CDR2 SVGAGI (reference sequence). Trimming took off 6 bases at V and 0 bases at J, with 12 bases between the two ends. The DNA for the CDR3 is TGTGCCAGCAGACCCCGGGGCACCTCCTACGAGCAGTACTTC. Its protein is CASRPRGTSYEQYF.

The CDR3 region has the DNA TGTGCCAGCAGGACAAGCGGGGGCCACACTGAAGCTTTCTTT. Translating gives CASRTSGGHTEAFF. This chain links TRBV6-1 with TRBJ1-1, with D possibly being TRBD1 (6 bases). Trimming stripped 6 bases from V and 3 bases from J, with 14 bases between. The CDR3 is 14 residues long. Germline CDR1 reads MNHNS; CDR2 reads SASEGT.

This clonotype was observed many times. J is TRBJ2-4 and V is TRBV4-1; the match to TRBD2 covers 12 bases. The CDR3 runs to 20 residues. Unmatched junction bases numbered 11, after V lost 2 bases and J lost 0 bases. Germline CDR1 reads MGHRA; CDR2 reads YSYEKL. The CDR3 reads CASSQMADGLAGLAKNIQYF. The CDR3, as DNA: TGCGCCAGCAGCCAAATGGCCGACGGACTAGCGGGACTAGCCAAAAACATTCAGTACTTC.

The V gene is TRBV27, the J gene TRBJ1-1; D may be TRBD1 (5 bases). Germline V lookup: CDR1 MNHEY, CDR2 SMNVEV (reference sequence). Trimming left V 3 bases short and J 6 bases short, with 23 bases between. The CDR3 runs to 17 residues. The CDR3 nucleotides read TGTGCCAGCAGTTTCAGCTACCCGACCCCAGGGTTCCCTGAAGCTTTCTTT. Protein sequence: CASSFSYPTPGFPEAFF.

This clonotype has only a few counts. V usage is TRBV4-1 and J usage is TRBJ2-1; 7 bases map to TRBD2. This CDR3 region has 16 residues. J gave up 3 bases and V 4 bases, and 9 bases lay outside the gene matches. Germline CDR1 reads MGHRA; CDR2 reads YSYEKL. In DNA form, the CDR3 reads TGCGCCAGCAGCCTTCAGGCGGGAGAAGGCTACAATGAGCAGTTCTTC. Translation: CASSLQAGEGYNEQFF.

The chain couples TRBV7-2 to TRBJ2-3; 14 nucleotides align to TRBD2. The CDR3 is 20 residues long. Losses at the gene ends were 5 bases for V and 0 bases for J; bases not matched to a gene: 13. Germline CDR1 SGHTA, CDR2 FQGNSA. The CDR3 DNA sequence: TGTGCCAGCAGCAGGCTAGGACTAGCGGGAGGTACTGGCAGCACAGATACGCAGTATTTT. Translating it yields CASSRLGLAGGTGSTDTQYF.

This chain uses TRBV21-1 with TRBJ1-5; the DNA was not compared with TRBD1, the D call given in the table. TRBV21-1 is shown as a pseudogene. This CDR3 has 18 residues. CDR3: CASTRGGALEYCNQPQHF. CDR3 nucleotides: TGTGCCAGCACCCGTGGGGGGGCCTTGGAATATTGCAATCAGCCCCAGCATTTT.

The V and J genes are TRBV15 and TRBJ2-5, with 9 bases matching TRBD2. Trimming at V came to 0 bases and at J to 3 bases, leaving 11 bases not matched to a gene. Looked up from germline, CDR1 is LNHNV and CDR2 is YYDKDF (reference sequence). This CDR3 is 18 amino acids long. The CDR3 loop is CATSRDLRERGVEETQYF. The CDR3 DNA reads as TGTGCCACCAGCAGAGATCTTAGGGAGCGGGGGGTAGAAGAGACCCAGTACTTC.

V and J are TRBV3-1 and TRBJ2-7; D is tentatively TRBD1 or TRBD2 (5 bases each). The CDR3 consists of 15 residues. Germline lookup yields CDR1 LGHDT and CDR2 YNNKEL (reference sequence). The ends were cut back, 0 bases at V and 3 bases at J, with 12 bases in the middle. This CDR3 is CASSQDWGRFYEQYF. The CDR3 nucleotides read TGTGCCAGCAGCCAAGATTGGGGACGGTTCTACGAGCAGTACTTC.

The V call is TRBV14, the J call TRBJ1-2; D not resolved. Between the trimmed V and J ends, which lost 0 bases and 2 bases, there was a span of 7 bases. Germline-derived CDR1 and CDR2 are SGHDN and FVKESK. This CDR3 is built from 14 residues. The CDR3 DNA follows: TGTGCCAGCAGCCAAGACCAGGAAAACTATGGCTACACCTTC. Translating gives CASSQDQENYGYTF.

This chain links TRBV4-1 with TRBJ2-1, with 7 positions matching TRBD2. CDR3 length: 16 residues. Germline loops: CDR1 MGHRA, CDR2 YSYEKL. The J segment lost 2 bases and the V segment lost 0 bases, leaving 4 bases of the junction unmatched. Written as DNA, the CDR3 is TGCGCCAGCAGCCAAGAATTGGGGGGGGCCTACAATGAGCAGTTCTTC. Translating gives CASSQELGGAYNEQFF.

The rearrangement links TRBV20-1 to TRBJ2-3, with 7 bases identical to TRBD2. J gave up 1 base and V 6 bases, and 7 bases lay outside the gene matches. This CDR3 comprises 14 residues. Germline V CDR1 and CDR2: DFQATT, SNEGSKA (reference sequence). DNA for the CDR3: TGCAGTGCCAAACGGGAGGCCCGCACAGATACGCAGTATTTT. Its protein product is CSAKREARTDTQYF.

V and J are TRBV30 and TRBJ1-1; TRBD1 might be the D (5 bases). The germline CDR1 and CDR2 sequences are GTSNPN and SVGIG (reference sequence). CDR3 length: 15 residues. The V end was cut by 3 bases, the J end by 0 bases, with 14 bases between. CDR3 in amino acids: CAWRRTPNMNTEAFF. For the CDR3, the DNA is TGTGCCTGGAGACGGACACCAAACATGAACACTGAAGCTTTCTTT.

This clonotype appeared many times. The rearrangement links TRBV29-1 to TRBJ1-2; D is uncertain. The CDR3 is 11 amino acids. Germline V gene lookup returns CDR1 SQVTM and CDR2 ANQGSEA. With 6 bases removed from V and 3 bases from J, the gap between germline ends came to 8 bases. CDR3 sequence reads: CSVPTDYGYTF. Written as DNA, the CDR3 is TGCAGCGTCCCCACGGACTATGGCTACACCTTC.

This clonotype has only one observation. CDR3: CASSLKLWQETQYF. The CDR3 bases are TGTGCCAGCAGTTTGAAACTTTGGCAAGAGACCCAGTACTTC. This chain links TRBV28 with TRBJ2-5, with D unresolved. The CDR3 length is 14 residues. CDR1 and CDR2 from the germline V gene are MDHEN and SYDVKM. V lost 3 bases to trimming and J lost 2 bases, with 10 bases between them.

This clonotype has just a few counts. CDR3 DNA sequence: TGTGCCAGCACCGAACAAGACTGGTCCTCCTACAATGAGCAGTTCTTC. This translates into CASTEQDWSSYNEQFF. V gene TRBV6-6 combines with J gene TRBJ2-1, with no clear D. Trimming removed 7 bases from V and 0 bases from J, with 16 bases in between. CDR3 size: 16 residues. Germline V lookup: CDR1 MNHNY, CDR2 SVGAGI (reference sequence).

The chain links TRBV7-9 to TRBJ2-6; 9 nucleotides align to TRBD2. The ends lost 5 bases at V and 4 bases at J; junction bases unmatched: 15. There are 19 residues in the CDR3. The germline CDR1 and CDR2 sequences are SEHNR and FQNEAQ (reference sequence). The CDR3 DNA is TGTGCCAGCAGCGCGCCCGGCGGCGGGAGGGCGAAAGGGGCCAACGTCCTGACTTTC. The encoded protein is CASSAPGGGRAKGANVLTF.

This clonotype was seen ten or more times. This chain connects TRBV5-1 to TRBJ1-2, with 10 bases that match TRBD1. V lost 4 bases to trimming and J lost 3 bases; unmatched junction nucleotides: 9. CDR1 and CDR2 (germline): SGHRS, YFSETQ. The CDR3 extends over 16 amino acids. The CDR3 sequence is CASSASGTGVHYGYTF. The CDR3 nucleotides are TGCGCCAGCAGCGCCTCCGGGACAGGGGTTCACTATGGCTACACCTTC.

In its sample, this clonotype was seen a few times. The DNA is left out, because the CDR3 cannot be placed on it with certainty; the CDR3 is given as TCRdb lists it. This rearrangement joins TRBV30 to TRBJ2-3; TRBD2, the table's D call, lacks a check against the DNA. Per the germline V gene, CDR1 is GTSNPN and CDR2 is SVGIG (reference sequence). The CDR3 is made up of 12 amino acids, end residues included. The CDR3 is CAWSVASGAGYF.